These 8 T cell receptor beta chains share one sample of origin, sequenced in a study of T cell repertoires in cytomegalovirus infection (dated by TCRdb to the late 2010s). The label giving this sample's treatment or condition can be read as: in vitro stimulation with specific CMV peptide epitopes to enrich CMV-specific T cells. Their specific antigens are unknown. The run used an Illumina HiSeq 1500. TCRdb took the public reads, trimmed them with fastp at Q25, ran MiXCR for clone calling and kept in-frame beta chains. For every CDR3 protein sequence, its rows merge into one entry that carries the most common genes and DNA. The sample table records tens of thousands of distinct CDR3 sequences; 20% of these occur just once. Jointly, the top ten make up about 25% of the sample. Sequenced material: CD8+ T cells from cultured PBMCs, taken from culture after CMV antigen stimulation. These receptors were obtained from a human donor in good health (CMV status not recorded). Some clones in this sample may be carry-over from other donors' samples.

The table lists this clonotype with a few counts. The chain employs TRBV28 and TRBJ2-7; tentatively, D is TRBD1 (6 bases). Germline V CDR1 and CDR2: MDHEN, SYDVKM. The CDR3 length is 12 residues. Trimming shortened V by 7 bases and J by 6 bases, and 13 bases separated the two germline ends. The CDR3 DNA reads TGTGCCAGCAACCAAGGGGGTTTCGAGCAGTACTTC. It encodes CASNQGGFEQYF.

This clonotype was detected many times. The chain uses TRBV7-8 and TRBJ2-5; 13 positions agree with TRBD2. CDR3 length: 16 residues. Germline lookup yields CDR1 SGHVS and CDR2 FQNEAQ. The V gene end was trimmed by 5 bases and the J gene end by 7 bases; junction bases not matched to a gene: 10. The CDR3 spells CASSPRTSGGARTQYF. The DNA for the CDR3 is TGTGCCAGCAGCCCCCGGACTAGCGGGGGTGCCAGGACCCAGTACTTC.

This clonotype was counted only a few times. The CDR3 DNA reads TGTGCCAGCAGCTTAGTAGGGACTCCCGCGTTGGAGCAGTACTTC. This encodes CASSLVGTPALEQYF. The chain is built from TRBV7-2 and TRBJ2-7, with D perhaps TRBD2 (6 bases). V was cut by 1 base and J by 7 bases, with 17 bases left in between. This CDR3 is built from 15 residues. Germline loops: CDR1 SGHTA, CDR2 FQGNSA.

The chain uses TRBV7-8 and TRBJ2-6; 14 nucleotides align to TRBD2. The V and J ends lost 3 bases and 0 bases, in that order; junction bases with no gene match: 10. Germline V gene sequence: CDR1 SGHVS, CDR2 FQNEAQ. This CDR3 has 21 amino acids. The CDR3 DNA is TGTGCCAGCAGCTTTACGGGACTAGCGGGGGCCCCGAGCTCTGGGGCCAACGTCCTGACTTTC. It yields the protein CASSFTGLAGAPSSGANVLTF.

The rearrangement joins TRBV29-1 to TRBJ2-2; no definite D call. Trimming took off 4 bases at V and 3 bases at J, with 6 bases between the two ends. The CDR3 is 12 residues long. Per the germline V gene, CDR1 is SQVTM and CDR2 is ANQGSEA. CDR3 protein: CSVVRYTGELFF. The CDR3 coding sequence is TGCAGCGTTGTACGCTACACCGGGGAGCTGTTTTTT.

The chain has TRBV7-6 and TRBJ2-7; D ambiguous. Trimming shortened V by 4 bases and J by 2 bases, and 6 bases separated the two germline ends. The CDR3 length is 12 residues. Per germline, CDR1 SGHVS and CDR2 FNYEAQ. The CDR3 reads CASSSGPYEQYF. The CDR3 DNA reads TGTGCCAGCAGCTCAGGCCCCTACGAGCAGTACTTC.

This sequence joins TRBV7-9 and TRBJ2-7, with TRBD2 identical over 8 bases. Trimming removed 8 bases from V and 6 bases from J; junction bases left unmatched: 3. The CDR3 contains 11 residues. Germline V gene data show CDR1 as SEHNR and CDR2 as FQNEAQ (reference sequence). CDR3 protein: CASGRGGEQYF. CDR3 sequence (DNA): TGTGCCAGCGGCCGGGGGGGCGAGCAGTACTTC.

This clonotype was found many times. The chain carries TRBV7-9 and TRBJ2-7, with D hard to call. From germline, CDR1 is SEHNR and CDR2 FQNEAQ (reference sequence). The CDR3 sequence is 11 residues long. Trimming removed 1 base at V and 6 bases at J, with 4 bases between. The CDR3 DNA sequence: TGTGCCAGCAGCTTAGGCCGCGAGCAGTACTTC. It codes for CASSLGREQYF. The full variable domain, with the rest looked up from reference TRBV7-9 and TRBJ2-7, is DTGVSQNPRHKITKRGQNVTFRCDPISEHNRLYWYRQTLGQGPEFLTYFQNEAQLEKSRLLSDRFSAERPKGSFSTLEIQRTEQGDSAMYLCASSLGREQYFGPGTRLTVT.